The clone carrying this T cell receptor beta chain was detected only a few times. What it binds is unknown. Documented time point: newly diagnosed GD, antithyroid drugs for less than 3 months. From RNA extracted from PBMCs, the TCR library was made. Graves' disease diagnoses followed American Thyroid Association guidelines. Assembly of TCR beta libraries relied on iRepertoire HTBI primers together with Arm-PCR of CDR3 regions. TCRdb called the multiplex PCR reads again in MiXCR, with one record for every CDR3 protein. This repertoire shows roughly 420,000 distinct CDR3 sequences, about 14% found once; its top ten account for around a fifth. This record belongs to a study of regulatory T cells in long-lasting Graves disease. The study's findings and limits: The number of shared public clonotypes was higher in persistent patients (2,741) than new patients (966).

Trimming stripped 7 bases from V and 1 base from J, with 13 bases between. Germline V gene data show CDR1 as MNHNS and CDR2 as SASEGT. The CDR3 spans 14 residues. The specimen comprised peripheral blood mononuclear cells (PBMCs), sampled at new diagnosis, from a patient treated with antithyroid drugs. The sequence was obtained from a female donor with Graves disease. The rearrangement joins TRBV6-1 to TRBJ1-1; no clear D gene. CDR3 DNA sequence: TGTGCCAGCACAATCAGGAGAGGGAACACTGAAGCTTTCTTT. Residues: CASTIRRGNTEAFF.